The 15 T cell receptor beta chains reported below all come from one sample, sequenced in a study of T cell responses to AZD1222 COVID-19 vaccine. Measured with immunoSEQ multiplex PCR; TCRdb has only the in-frame clones, and not every one. The table records fewer than 200,000 clones, 80% to 95% of them present only once. Source: peripheral blood, taken 28 days after the second AZD1222 dose. The receptor set was obtained from an adult who received the AZD1222 COVID-19 vaccine.

The CDR3, as DNA: TGTGCCAGCCTAGACGTCTCAGGCTACACCTTC. Amino acids: CASLDVSGYTF. This chain connects TRBV2 to TRBJ1-2; the D is unclear. V shed 8 bases and J shed 8 bases, with 12 bases lying between them. In germline, CDR1 is SNHLY, CDR2 FYNNEI. This CDR3 spans 11 amino acids.

The chain couples TRBV18 to TRBJ2-2; perhaps D is TRBD1 or TRBD2 (5 bases each). Germline CDR1 KGHSH, CDR2 LQKENI. CDR3 size: 15 residues. The V and J ends lost 3 bases and 5 bases respectively, with 13 bases between them. The CDR3 region is CASSPERGRTGELFF. CDR3 DNA: TGTGCCAGCTCACCCGAGAGGGGAAGGACCGGGGAGCTGTTTTTT. Variable domain in full (rest from reference TRBV18 and TRBJ2-2): NAGVMQNPRHLVRRRGQEARLRCSPMKGHSHVYWYRQLPEEGLKFMVYLQKENIIDESGMPKERFSAEFPKEGPSILRIQQVVRGDSAAYFCASSPERGRTGELFFGEGSRLTVL.

This clone has a single count. The chain joins TRBV5-1 to TRBJ2-7; TRBD2 matches 9 bases. CDR1 is SGHRS, CDR2 YFSETQ, per germline. This CDR3 contains 15 residues. V lost 3 bases and J lost 2; bases outside the gene matches: 6. The chain's CDR3 is CASSWLAGTAYEQYF. The CDR3 region has the DNA TGCGCCAGCAGCTGGCTAGCGGGGACTGCCTACGAGCAGTACTTC.

The V and J genes are TRBV7-9 and TRBJ1-3; D call uncertain. This CDR3 contains 15 residues. Trimming cost V 1 base and J 0 bases, with 7 bases left between them. The germline CDR1 and CDR2 sequences are SEHNR and FQNEAQ (reference sequence). The CDR3, as DNA: TGTGCCAGCAGCTTAGTGGGGTCCTCTGGAAACACCATATATTTT. It is translated as CASSLVGSSGNTIYF.

The chain carries TRBV9 and TRBJ2-7; D possibly corresponds to TRBD1 (5 bases). Germline lookup yields CDR1 SGDLS and CDR2 YYNGEE. Trimming took 1 base from V and 3 from J, leaving 14 bases between them. CDR3 length equals 15 residues. The CDR3 here is CASSVNAGRFYEQYF. The CDR3 nucleotides are TGTGCCAGCAGCGTAAATGCAGGGCGATTCTACGAGCAGTACTTC. The whole variable domain, filled in from reference TRBV9 and TRBJ2-7, reads DSGVTQTPKHLITATGQRVTLRCSPRSGDLSVYWYQQSLDQGLQFLIQYYNGEERAKGNILERFSAQQFPDLHSELNLSSLELGDSALYFCASSVNAGRFYEQYFGPGTRLTVT.

The chain is built from TRBV7-3 and TRBJ2-3; the D is unclear. The CDR3 contains 13 residues. The germline gives CDR1 SGHTA, CDR2 FQGTGA. Trimming left V 0 bases short and J 5 bases short, with 6 bases between. CDR3 sequence (DNA): TGTGCCAGCAGCTTAACGCCCTTAGATACGCAGTATTTT. Translation gives CASSLTPLDTQYF.

The gene calls are TRBV6-5 and TRBJ1-2; D is possibly TRBD1 (5 bases). The CDR3 has 15 residues. From germline, CDR1 is MNHEY and CDR2 SVGAGI. V dropped 6 bases and J dropped 4 bases, with 18 bases sitting between them. The CDR3 region is CASSQMDGRGYGYTF. As DNA, the CDR3 is TGTGCCAGCAGCCAAATGGACGGGAGGGGCTATGGCTACACCTTC.

In DNA form, the CDR3 reads TGTGCCAGCAGCTCCACAGGGGGAGGTCAGCCCCAGCATTTT. It is translated as CASSSTGGGQPQHF. This rearrangement joins TRBV7-8 to TRBJ1-5; 8 bases map to TRBD1. Germline CDR1 SGHVS, CDR2 FQNEAQ. The V segment lost 4 bases and the J segment 6 bases; nucleotides outside the gene matches: 5. The CDR3 runs to 14 residues. Combining the CDR3 with reference TRBV7-8 and TRBJ1-5 gives the whole variable domain GAGVSQSPRYKVAKRGQDVALRCDPISGHVSLFWYQQALGQGPEFLTYFQNEAQLDKSGLPSDRFFAERPEGSVSTLKIQRTQQEDSAVYLCASSSTGGGQPQHFGDGTRLSIL.

The chain links TRBV27 to TRBJ2-3; possible D gene TRBD1, 6 bases. The CDR3 runs 14 residues. The germline CDR1 and CDR2 sequences are MNHEY and SMNVEV (reference sequence). V dropped 7 bases and J dropped 3 bases, with 14 bases sitting between them. The CDR3 protein is CASTTRQGTDTQYF. In DNA, the CDR3 is TGTGCCAGCACAACCCGGCAGGGGACAGATACGCAGTATTTT.

The V and J genes are TRBV5-6 and TRBJ1-5, with D uncertain. The CDR3 loop spans 17 amino acids. The V and J ends lost 1 base and 0 bases respectively, with 14 bases between them. Germline CDR1 and CDR2: SGHDT and YYEEEE. This CDR3 is CASSLFRRRYSNQPQHF. For the CDR3, the DNA is TGTGCCAGCAGCTTGTTTCGCAGGCGGTATAGCAATCAGCCCCAGCATTTT.

The chain employs TRBV18 and TRBJ1-5, with TRBD1 matching 7 bases. The CDR3 extends over 14 amino acids. V shed 5 bases, J shed 2 bases, and the junction held 3 bases outside the gene matches. Germline CDR1 reads KGHSH; CDR2 reads LQKENI. CDR3 in DNA: TGTGCCAGCTCATCAGGGGGTGGCAATCAGCCCCAGCATTTT. Its translation: CASSSGGGNQPQHF.

J is TRBJ1-5 and V is TRBV6-2 or TRBV6-3; D call uncertain. The CDR3 has 15 amino acids. The germline V and J ends were trimmed by 4 bases and 0 bases, with 10 bases remaining between them. The germline V gene encodes CDR1 MNHEY and CDR2 SVGEGT. CDR3 DNA sequence: TGTGCCAGCAGTTTCAGACCTTATAGCAATCAGCCCCAGCATTTT. It is translated as CASSFRPYSNQPQHF.

The chain links TRBV7-9 to TRBJ1-4, with unresolved D. This CDR3 is 16 amino acids long. V gave up 6 bases and J gave up 0 bases, with 14 bases separating them. CDR1 SEHNR and CDR2 FQNEAQ come from the germline V gene (reference sequence). The CDR3 DNA reads as TGTGCCAGCAGATCGACTTTACGGGCAACTAATGAAAAACTGTTTTTT. Its protein product is CASRSTLRATNEKLFF.

The V call is TRBV5-3, the J call TRBJ2-7; TRBD2 is a possible D gene (7 bases). TRBV5-3 is placed among ORFs of uncertain function. The ends were cut back, 0 bases at V and 10 bases at J, with 17 bases in the middle. The CDR3 consists of 14 residues. The CDR3 region has the DNA TGTGCCAGAAGCTTGGCCGGCGGGGGCCCTCAACAGTACTTC. Its protein is CARSLAGGGPQQYF.

This chain joins TRBV25-1 and TRBJ1-2; 8 nucleotides match TRBD1. Germline V lookup: CDR1 MGHDK, CDR2 SYGVNS. CDR3 size: 15 residues. V shed 2 bases and J 3 bases; nucleotides not matched to a gene: 5. DNA of the CDR3: TGTGCCAGCAGTGAACCCGGGACAGGTCACTATGGCTACACCTTC. Translated: CASSEPGTGHYGYTF.